These 3 T cell receptor beta chains were sequenced from one sample in a study of T cell responses to AZD1222 COVID-19 vaccine. TCRdb's copy holds only in-frame clones and misses some; the assay was immunoSEQ multiplex PCR. Seen here are around 69,000 clones, about 83% observed once, and the top ten hold roughly 6.6%. The material was peripheral blood, obtained on day 0 of AZD1222 vaccination. The receptors originated from an adult in good health.

This clone was seen only once. V gene TRBV18 combines with J gene TRBJ1-1; maybe TRBD1 (5 bases). This CDR3 region has 12 residues. Trimming removed 6 bases from V and 11 bases from J, with 16 bases in between. CDR1 KGHSH and CDR2 LQKENI come from the germline V gene. In DNA, the CDR3 is TGTGCCAGCTCCGCTCAAGGAGGGGCCGCTTTCTTT. This translates into CASSAQGGAAFF.

The CDR3 DNA is TGTGCCAGCACAGGGTTAAACTATGGCTACACCTTC. As protein: CASTGLNYGYTF. The chain uses TRBV5-5 and TRBJ1-2; TRBD1 might be the D (5 bases). Trimming left V 6 bases short and J 2 bases short, with 8 bases between. The germline V gene encodes CDR1 SGHKS and CDR2 YYEKEE (reference sequence). The length of the CDR3 is 12 residues.

The chain links TRBV7-6 to TRBJ2-7, with D unresolved. The germline CDR1 and CDR2 sequences are SGHVS and FNYEAQ. The V end was cut by 0 bases, the J end by 0 bases, with 9 bases between. The CDR3 spans 15 residues. The CDR3 is CASSLAWELSYEQYF. CDR3 nucleotides: TGTGCCAGCAGCTTAGCTTGGGAACTCTCCTACGAGCAGTACTTC.